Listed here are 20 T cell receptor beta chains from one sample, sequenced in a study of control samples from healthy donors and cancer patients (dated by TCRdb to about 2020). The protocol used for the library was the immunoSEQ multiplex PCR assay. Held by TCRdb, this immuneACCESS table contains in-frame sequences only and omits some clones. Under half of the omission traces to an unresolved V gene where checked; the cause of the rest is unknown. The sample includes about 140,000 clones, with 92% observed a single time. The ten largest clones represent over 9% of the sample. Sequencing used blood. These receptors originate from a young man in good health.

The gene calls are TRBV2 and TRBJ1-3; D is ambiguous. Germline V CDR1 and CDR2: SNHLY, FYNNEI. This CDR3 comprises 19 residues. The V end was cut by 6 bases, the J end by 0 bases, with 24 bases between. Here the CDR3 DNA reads TGTGCCAGCAGAATTGAAGCGGTGATAGTCCAGACCTCTGGAAACACCATATATTTT. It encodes CASRIEAVIVQTSGNTIYF.

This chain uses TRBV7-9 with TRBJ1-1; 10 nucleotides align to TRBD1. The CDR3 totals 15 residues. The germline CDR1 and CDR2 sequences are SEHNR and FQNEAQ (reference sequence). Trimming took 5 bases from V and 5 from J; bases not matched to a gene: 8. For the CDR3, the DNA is TGTGCCAGCAGCGGGCTGACAGGGGGCAGAACTGAAGCTTTCTTT. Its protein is CASSGLTGGRTEAFF.

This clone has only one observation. The CDR3: CASSLSWFSTGELFF. CDR3 sequence (DNA): TGTGCCAGCAGTTTATCTTGGTTTAGCACCGGGGAGCTGTTTTTT. This sequence joins TRBV28 and TRBJ2-2; no reliable D call. The CDR3 spans 15 residues. Germline CDR1 is MDHEN and CDR2 is SYDVKM. V was pared by 1 base and J by 4 bases, with 10 bases between.

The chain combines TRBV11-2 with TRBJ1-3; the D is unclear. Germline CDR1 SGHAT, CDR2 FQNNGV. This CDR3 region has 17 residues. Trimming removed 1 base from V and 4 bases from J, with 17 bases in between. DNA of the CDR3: TGTGCCAGCAGCTTAGCTCGATTCGGCAGACTAGGAAACACCATATATTTT. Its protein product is CASSLARFGRLGNTIYF. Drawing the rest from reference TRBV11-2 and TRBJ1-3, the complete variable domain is EAGVAQSPRYKIIEKRQSVAFWCNPISGHATLYWYQQILGQGPKLLIQFQNNGVVDDSQLPKDRFSAERLKGVDSTLKIQPAKLEDSAVYLCASSLARFGRLGNTIYFGEGSWLTVV.

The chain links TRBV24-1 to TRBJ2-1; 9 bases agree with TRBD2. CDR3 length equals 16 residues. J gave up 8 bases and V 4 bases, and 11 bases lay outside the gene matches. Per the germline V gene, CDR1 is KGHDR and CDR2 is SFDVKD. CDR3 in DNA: TGTGCCACCAGTGACCCTCTAGCGGGGACCTTGGATGAGCAGTTCTTC. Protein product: CATSDPLAGTLDEQFF.

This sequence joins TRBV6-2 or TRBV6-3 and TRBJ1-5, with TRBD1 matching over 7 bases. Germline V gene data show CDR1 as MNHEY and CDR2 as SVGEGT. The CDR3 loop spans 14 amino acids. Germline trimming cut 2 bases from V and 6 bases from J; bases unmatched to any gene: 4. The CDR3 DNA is TGTGCCAGCAGTTACCCCACAGGGGCTCAGCCCCAGCATTTT. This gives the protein CASSYPTGAQPQHF.

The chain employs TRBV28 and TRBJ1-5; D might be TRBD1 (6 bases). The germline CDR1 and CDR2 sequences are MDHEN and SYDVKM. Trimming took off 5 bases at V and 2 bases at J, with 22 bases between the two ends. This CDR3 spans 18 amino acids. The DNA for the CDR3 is TGTGCCAGCAGTCAGGTCGGGGGGCTCTTGGTTGGCAATCAGCCCCAGCATTTT. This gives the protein CASSQVGGLLVGNQPQHF.

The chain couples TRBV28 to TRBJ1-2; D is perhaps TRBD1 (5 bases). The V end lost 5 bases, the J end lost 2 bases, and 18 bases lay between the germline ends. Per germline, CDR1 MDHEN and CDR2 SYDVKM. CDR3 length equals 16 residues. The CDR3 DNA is TGTGCCAGCAGTGGGGGGGTAGCCCTGGGGAACTATGGCTACACCTTC. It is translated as CASSGGVALGNYGYTF.

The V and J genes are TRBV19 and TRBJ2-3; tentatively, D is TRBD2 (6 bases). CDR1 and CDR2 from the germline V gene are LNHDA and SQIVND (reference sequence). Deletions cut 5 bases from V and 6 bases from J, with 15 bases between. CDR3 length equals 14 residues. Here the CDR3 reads CASSGTGEVDTQYF. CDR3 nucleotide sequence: TGTGCCAGTAGTGGGACGGGAGAGGTGGATACGCAGTATTTT.

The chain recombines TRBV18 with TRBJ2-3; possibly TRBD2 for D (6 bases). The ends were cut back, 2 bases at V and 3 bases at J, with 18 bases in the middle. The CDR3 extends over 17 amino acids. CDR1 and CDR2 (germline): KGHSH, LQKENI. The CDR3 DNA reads TGTGCCAGCTCACCAGGAGGGGATGCAGGGATGACAGATACGCAGTATTTT. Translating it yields CASSPGGDAGMTDTQYF.

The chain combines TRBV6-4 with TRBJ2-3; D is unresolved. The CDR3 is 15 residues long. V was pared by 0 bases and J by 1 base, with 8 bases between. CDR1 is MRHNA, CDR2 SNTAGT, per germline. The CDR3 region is CASSDSNGGTDTQYF. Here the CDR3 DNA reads TGTGCCAGCAGTGACTCGAACGGCGGCACAGATACGCAGTATTTT.

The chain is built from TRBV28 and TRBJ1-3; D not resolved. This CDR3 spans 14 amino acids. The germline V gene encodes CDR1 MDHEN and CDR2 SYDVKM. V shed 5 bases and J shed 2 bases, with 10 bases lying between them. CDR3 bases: TGTGCCAGCAGTCCGAGACAAGCTGGAAACACCATATATTTT. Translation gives CASSPRQAGNTIYF.

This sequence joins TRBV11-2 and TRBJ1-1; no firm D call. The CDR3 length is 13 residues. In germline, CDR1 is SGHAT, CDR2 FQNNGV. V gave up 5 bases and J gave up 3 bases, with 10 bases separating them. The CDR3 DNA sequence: TGTGCCAGCAGCCCAGCGGATGACACTGAAGCTTTCTTT. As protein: CASSPADDTEAFF.

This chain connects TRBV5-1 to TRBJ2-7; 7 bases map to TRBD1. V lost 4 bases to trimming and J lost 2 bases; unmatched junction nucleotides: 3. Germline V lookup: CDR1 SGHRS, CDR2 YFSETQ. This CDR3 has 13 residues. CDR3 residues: CASSPDRAYEQYF. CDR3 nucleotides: TGCGCCAGCAGCCCTGACAGGGCCTACGAGCAGTACTTC.

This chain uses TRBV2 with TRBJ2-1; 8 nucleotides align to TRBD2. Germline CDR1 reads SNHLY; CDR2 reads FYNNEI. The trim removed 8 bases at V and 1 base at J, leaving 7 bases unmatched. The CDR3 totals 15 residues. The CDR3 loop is CASLSGSRSYNEQFF. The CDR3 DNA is TGTGCCAGCCTCAGCGGGAGTAGATCCTACAATGAGCAGTTCTTC.

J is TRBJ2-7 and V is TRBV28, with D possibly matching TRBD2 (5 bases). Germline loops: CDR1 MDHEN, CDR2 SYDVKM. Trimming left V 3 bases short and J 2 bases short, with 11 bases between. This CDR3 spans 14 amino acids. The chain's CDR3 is CASSFVLGTYEQYF. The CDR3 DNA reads TGTGCCAGCAGTTTCGTCCTCGGGACCTACGAGCAGTACTTC.

The CDR3 spells CASSERTGGQYF. In nucleotides, the CDR3 is TGTGCCAGCAGTGAACGGACTGGCGGGCAGTACTTC. This sequence joins TRBV6-1 and TRBJ2-7; possible D gene TRBD2, 5 bases. V was cut by 2 bases and J by 9 bases, with 11 bases left in between. The CDR3 loop spans 12 amino acids. Germline V CDR1 and CDR2: MNHNS, SASEGT.

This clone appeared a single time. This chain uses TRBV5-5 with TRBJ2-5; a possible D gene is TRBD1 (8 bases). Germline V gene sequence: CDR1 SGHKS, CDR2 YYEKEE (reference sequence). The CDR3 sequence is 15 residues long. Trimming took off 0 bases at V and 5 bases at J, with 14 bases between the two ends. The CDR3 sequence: CASSLDRGGYETQYF. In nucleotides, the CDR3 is TGTGCCAGCAGCTTGGACAGGGGGGGATATGAGACCCAGTACTTC. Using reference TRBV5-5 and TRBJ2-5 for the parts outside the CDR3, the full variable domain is DAGVTQSPTHLIKTRGQQVTLRCSPISGHKSVSWYQQVLGQGPQFIFQYYEKEERGRGNFPDRFSARQFPNYSSELNVNALLLGDSALYLCASSLDRGGYETQYFGPGTRLLVL.

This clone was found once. Here the CDR3 reads CASSFPSGRGTGELFF. CDR3 DNA sequence: TGCGCCAGCAGCTTCCCTAGCGGGAGGGGCACCGGGGAGCTGTTTTTT. This chain joins TRBV5-1 and TRBJ2-2; 12 positions match TRBD2. Germline lookup yields CDR1 SGHRS and CDR2 YFSETQ. CDR3 length: 16 residues. Trimming took 2 bases from V and 4 from J; bases not matched to a gene: 3.

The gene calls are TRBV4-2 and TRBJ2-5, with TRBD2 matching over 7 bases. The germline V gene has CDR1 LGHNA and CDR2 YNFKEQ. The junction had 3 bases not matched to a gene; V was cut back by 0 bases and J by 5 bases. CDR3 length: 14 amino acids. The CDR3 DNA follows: TGTGCCAGCAGCCAAGATTCGGGGGGTGAGACCCAGTACTTC. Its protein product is CASSQDSGGETQYF.